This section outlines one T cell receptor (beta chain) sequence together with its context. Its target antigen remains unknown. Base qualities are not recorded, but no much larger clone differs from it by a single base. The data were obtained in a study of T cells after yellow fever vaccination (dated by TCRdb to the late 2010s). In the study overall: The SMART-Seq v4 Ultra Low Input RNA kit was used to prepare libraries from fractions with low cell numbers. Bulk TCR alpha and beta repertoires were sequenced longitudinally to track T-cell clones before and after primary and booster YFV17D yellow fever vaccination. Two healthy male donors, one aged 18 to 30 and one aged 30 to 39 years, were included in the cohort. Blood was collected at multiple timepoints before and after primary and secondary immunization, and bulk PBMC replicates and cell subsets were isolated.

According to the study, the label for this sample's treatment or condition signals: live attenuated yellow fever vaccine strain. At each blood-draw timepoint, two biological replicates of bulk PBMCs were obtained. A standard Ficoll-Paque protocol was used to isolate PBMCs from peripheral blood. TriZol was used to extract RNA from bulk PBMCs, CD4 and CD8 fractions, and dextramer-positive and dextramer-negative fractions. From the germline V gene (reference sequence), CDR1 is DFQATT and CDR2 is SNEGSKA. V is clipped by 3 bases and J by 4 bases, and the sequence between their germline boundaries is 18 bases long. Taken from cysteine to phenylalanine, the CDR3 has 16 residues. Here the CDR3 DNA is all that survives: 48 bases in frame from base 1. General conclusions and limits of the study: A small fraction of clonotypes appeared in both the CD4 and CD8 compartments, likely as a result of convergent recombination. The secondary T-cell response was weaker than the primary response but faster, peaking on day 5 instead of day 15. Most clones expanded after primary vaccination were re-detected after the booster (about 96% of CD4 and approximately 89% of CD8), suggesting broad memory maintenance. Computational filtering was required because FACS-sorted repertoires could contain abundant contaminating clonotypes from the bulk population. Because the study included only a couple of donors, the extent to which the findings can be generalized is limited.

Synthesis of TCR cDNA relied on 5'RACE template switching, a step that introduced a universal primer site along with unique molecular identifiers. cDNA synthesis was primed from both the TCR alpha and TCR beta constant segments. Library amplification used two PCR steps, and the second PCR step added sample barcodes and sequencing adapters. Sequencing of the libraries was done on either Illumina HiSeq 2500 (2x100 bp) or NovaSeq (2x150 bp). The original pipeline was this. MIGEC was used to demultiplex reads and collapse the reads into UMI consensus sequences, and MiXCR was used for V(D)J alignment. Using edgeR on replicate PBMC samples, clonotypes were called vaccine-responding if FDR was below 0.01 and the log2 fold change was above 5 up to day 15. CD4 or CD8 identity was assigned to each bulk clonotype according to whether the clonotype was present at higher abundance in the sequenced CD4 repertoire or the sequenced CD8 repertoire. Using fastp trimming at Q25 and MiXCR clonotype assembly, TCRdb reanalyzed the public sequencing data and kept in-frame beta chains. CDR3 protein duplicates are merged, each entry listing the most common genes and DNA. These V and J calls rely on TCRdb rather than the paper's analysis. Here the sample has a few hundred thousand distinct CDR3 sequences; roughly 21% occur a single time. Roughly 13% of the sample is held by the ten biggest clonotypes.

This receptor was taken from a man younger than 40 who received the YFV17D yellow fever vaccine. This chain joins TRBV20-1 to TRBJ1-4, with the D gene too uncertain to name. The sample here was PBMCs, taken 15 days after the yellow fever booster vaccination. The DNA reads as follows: TGCAGTGCTAGGACCAGACCGACGGCGATTAATGAAAAACTGTTTTTT. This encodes CSARTRPTAINEKLFF.